Listed below are T cell receptor beta chains from one sample, sequenced in a study of blood T cell repertoires in COVID-19. The assay was immunoSEQ multiplex PCR, and TCRdb's table has in-frame clones only and misses some. Of around 150,000 clones listed, 85% are singletons. The sample consisted of peripheral blood. Source of these receptors: a human donor with acute or convalescent COVID-19. The donor label of this sample is uncertain. Each CDR3 is given with its conserved first and last residue. A D gene is named only where the DNA matches it firmly.

>TRBJ1-1|TRBV9|NA|16
TGTGCCAGCAGCGTGGGGGCGGCAGGGCAGGGCACTGAAGCTTTCTTT
CASSVGAAGQGTEAFF
>TRBJ1-1|TRBV30|NA|14
TGTGCCTGGAGTGTACTTAACAGCCTCAGTGGTAAGATCTTT
CAWSVLNSLSGKIF
>TRBJ2-5|TRBV9|TRBD2|18
TGTGCCAGCACCCCGGGAGTGCAGCGGGGCCTTCATCAAGAGACCCAGTACTTC
CASTPGVQRGLHQETQYF
>TRBJ1-4|TRBV4-1|TRBD1|15
TGCGCCAGCAGCCAATCCGGACAGGCCAATGAAAAACTGTTTTTT
CASSQSGQANEKLFF
>TRBJ2-4|TRBV4-1|NA|15
TGCGCCAGCAGCCGAGGCGGGGCCCGGGAAAACATTCAGTACTTC
CASSRGGARENIQYF
>TRBJ2-7|TRBV6-2/TRBV6-3|TRBD1|14
TGTGCCAGCAGTTACCCGACAGGGGTCTACGAGCAGTACTTC
CASSYPTGVYEQYF
>TRBJ2-3|TRBV24-1|NA|11
TGTGCCACCAGTGATCAAGATACGCAGTATTTT
CATSDQDTQYF
>TRBJ2-1|TRBV4-1|TRBD2|14
TGCGCCAGCAGCCAAGAAAGGACTAGCCGGGAGCAGTTCTTC
CASSQERTSREQFF
>TRBJ2-7|TRBV9|NA|14
TGTGCCAGCAGCGTAGCGCGGGTTGCCTACGAGCAGTACTTC
CASSVARVAYEQYF
>TRBJ2-2|TRBV7-2|TRBD1|15
TGTGCCAGCAGCTGGACAGGGGGTTTCACCGGGGAGCTGTTTTTT
CASSWTGGFTGELFF
>TRBJ1-2|TRBV11-1|NA|13
TGTGCCAGCAGCACCGGACAGAGCTATGGCTACACCTTC
CASSTGQSYGYTF
>TRBJ1-2|TRBV30|NA|15
TGTGCCTGGAGTACCAGCAGGGATTTCGGCTATGGCTACACCTTC
CAWSTSRDFGYGYTF
>TRBJ1-6|TRBV2|NA|15
TGTGCCATCAGCAGGGGAAACTCCTATAATTCACCCCTCCACTTT
CAISRGNSYNSPLHF
>TRBJ2-6|TRBV5-1|NA|15
TGCGCCAGCAGCTTGGCCGTCTCTGGGGCCAACGTCCTGACTTTC
CASSLAVSGANVLTF
>TRBJ1-1|TRBV19|TRBD1|16
TGTGCCAGTAGAATTGGAGGACAGGGGGCTAGGACTGAAGCTTTCTTT
CASRIGGQGARTEAFF